This T cell receptor (beta chain) was recorded in a study of Graves' ophthalmopathy and Graves' hyperthyroidism (dated by TCRdb to 2016 to 2019). Context from the whole study: Hyperthyroidism was considered stable if no progression to ophthalmopathy occurred within 18 months of follow-up. To tell Graves' ophthalmopathy apart from Graves' hyperthyroidism, and to predict which patients would progress to ophthalmopathy, the study relied on TCR beta repertoire signatures. In total, over 130 blood samples were TCR-sequenced: under 45 ophthalmopathy, about 75 hyperthyroidism and around 17 hyperthyroidism-to-ophthalmopathy patients. For independent validation, a separate cohort was made up of around 18 hyperthyroidism patients plus 17 patients who later progressed from hyperthyroidism to ophthalmopathy. To explore V-J signatures that distinguish ophthalmopathy from hyperthyroidism, a discovery set of 100 patients was enrolled, made up of under 50 with ophthalmopathy and under 65 with stable hyperthyroidism. In about 6 hyperthyroidism patients, T-cell repertoires of thyroid tissue and blood were compared. Following sample collection, hyperthyroidism patients were given methimazole at a starting dose of 30 mg daily, and ophthalmopathy patients were given high-dose intravenous methylprednisolone. On the study overall, not on this receptor specifically: In cross-validation, the 13-signature model distinguished ophthalmopathy from stable hyperthyroidism with about 88% sensitivity and about 84% specificity, and in the test set the corresponding values were roughly 80% and 75%. Most expanded thyroid clonotypes with frequency above 0.001 were also detected in blood, suggesting blood repertoires may reflect the thyroid immune response. No statistical method was used to set the sample size in advance, and the investigators knew which group each participant was assigned to. In validation, the model predicted ophthalmopathy progression with 55% to 71% sensitivity and 72.22% specificity; eleven to twelve predicted patients were CT-confirmed with GO in a median of approximately 6.5 months.

On this clonotype itself: What this receptor recognizes is not known. No base quality information exists; no much larger clone differs at one position.

CDR1 and CDR2 (SQVTM, ANQGSEA) derive from the germline V gene. The CDR3 numbers 13 residues from cysteine through phenylalanine. Left in the record is the CDR3 DNA by itself, 39 bases read in frame from the first base. V is clipped by 2 bases and J by 4 bases, and the sequence between their germline boundaries is 11 bases long. For repertoire sequencing, the TCR beta CDR3 regions were amplified from RNA transcripts. The first round was an RT-PCR using HTBI primers with the Qiagen OneStep RT-PCR kit, and this first round was followed by a second-round multiplex PCR, then size selection and purification. The libraries underwent paired-end sequencing with 100 bp reads on an Illumina HiSeq2000. The source study handled its data this way. Reads were processed with SOAPnuke, discarding reads with adapters, uncalled bases, mean Phred below 15, or no exact constant-primer or identifier match. High-quality paired reads were merged with COPE v1.2.5. Each unique nucleotide sequence was treated as a clonotype, and MiTCR v1.1 was used to align the clonotypes to the IMGT TRB V, D and J references. Analysis was restricted to V-J combinations with a frequency above 0.0001, which covered roughly 99% of repertoires. For each V-J combination, a TCR clonal expansion and chaos score was defined as the ratio of F50 clonal expansion to chaos observed in the TCRdist matrix. Welch's t-statistics and random forest were used to narrow the features down to approximately twelve V-J combinations, which were then fed into a naive Bayes classifier. The similarity between thyroid and blood repertoires was quantified using the Morisita-Horn index. The public reads were quality trimmed at Q25 with fastp and then assembled into clones with MiXCR by TCRdb, keeping productive beta chains. Each entry is one CDR3 protein sequence, shown with its most common DNA and genes. These V and J calls are TCRdb output, not the study's own analysis. Here the sample has some 1.1 million distinct CDR3 sequences; approximately 35% occur a single time. Around 10% of the sample belongs to the ten largest clones.

Patients with hyperthyroidism were aged 18 to 65 years, had been newly diagnosed, and had a disease duration of less than 2 months. Patients with other autoimmune diseases, uncontrolled infections, pregnancy or lactation were excluded from the study. Clinical symptoms, serum thyroxine, TRAb, thyroid ultrasound and orbital computed tomography were used for diagnosis. Total RNA was extracted with Trizol reagent and quality-checked on an Agilent 2100 Bioanalyzer. The specimen was peripheral blood or thyroid tissue (not recorded which). The receptor comes from an adult man with Graves' hyperthyroidism. The chain links TRBV29-1 with TRBJ2-5; a tentative D match to TRBD1 spans 5 bases. The DNA is TGCAGCGTTGAATCGGCAGGGCGAGAGACCCAGTACTTC. The translation is CSVESAGRETQYF.